This entry lists 10 T cell receptor beta chains sequenced from one sample in a study of cytomegalovirus exposure and HLA in healthy donors. Sequenced by immunoSEQ multiplex PCR; TCRdb stores in-frame clones only, minus some. Found here are around 69,000 clones, 96% of them singletons; the top ten hold 4.5%. Sequences were obtained from PBMCs. The origin of the receptors is a woman in her late teens or twenties in good health and CMV-seropositive.

The chain is built from TRBV21-1 and TRBJ2-2; the D call TRBD2 from the table was never checked on the DNA. TRBV21-1 represents a pseudogene. This CDR3 is 20 amino acids long. As DNA, the CDR3 is TGTGCCAGCAGCAAAAAGAGGGGGACTAGCGGGACACCGAACACCGGGGAGCTGTTTTTT. Its translation is CASSKKRGTSGTPNTGELFF.

The V call is TRBV6-5, the J call TRBJ2-7; TRBD1 agrees at 8 bases. This CDR3 has 14 amino acids. V gave up 5 bases and J gave up 0 bases; unmatched junction bases: 3. Germline CDR1 MNHEY, CDR2 SVGAGI. The DNA for the CDR3 is TGTGCCAGCAGTAGGACAGGGAGCTCCTACGAGCAGTACTTC. This encodes CASSRTGSSYEQYF.

The chain has TRBV13 and TRBJ2-5, with TRBD1 as a possible D gene (6 bases). The CDR3 is made up of 15 amino acids. Germline loops: CDR1 PRHDT, CDR2 FYEKMQ (reference sequence). V lost 5 bases, J lost 0 bases, and 13 bases lay in between. DNA for the CDR3: TGTGCCAGCAGCCCGCGGACAGCAGACCAAGAGACCCAGTACTTC. Translation gives CASSPRTADQETQYF.

The V and J genes are TRBV10-1 and TRBJ2-1, with TRBD2 matching 9 bases. Germline CDR1 reads WNHNN; CDR2 reads SYGVQD (reference sequence). With 8 bases clipped from V and 5 bases from J, the junction kept 4 bases outside the gene matches. This CDR3 spans 13 amino acids. CDR3 DNA sequence: TGCGCCAGCGCGGCTAGCGGGAACAATGAGCAGTTCTTC. Translation gives CASAASGNNEQFF.

The V call is TRBV28, the J call TRBJ1-2; tentatively, D is TRBD1 (6 bases). The CDR3 has 12 residues. Germline values: CDR1 MDHEN, CDR2 SYDVKM. V lost 9 bases and J 5 bases, leaving 13 bases between the germline ends. The CDR3: CASTQGPYGYTF. The CDR3, as DNA: TGTGCCAGTACACAGGGCCCGTATGGCTACACCTTC.

The rearrangement links TRBV2 to TRBJ2-5; unclear D gene. With the DNA end fitting TRBJ2-7 better, the J assignment may be wrong. The length of the CDR3 is 13 residues. Germline-derived CDR1 and CDR2 are SNHLY and FYNNEI. CDR3 nucleotides: TGTGCCAGCAGTGAGCAGGTGGGCTACGAGCAGTACTTC. Its translation: CASSEQVGYEQYF.

V usage is TRBV10-1 and J usage is TRBJ2-1, with TRBD1 identical over 11 bases. The germline gives CDR1 WNHNN, CDR2 SYGVQD (reference sequence). The CDR3 is 18 amino acids. V shed 6 bases and J 9 bases; nucleotides not matched to a gene: 19. The CDR3 spells CASSVPGDRDRGCFEQFF. CDR3 in DNA: TGCGCCAGCAGCGTACCAGGAGACCGGGACAGGGGGTGCTTTGAGCAGTTCTTC.

The chain joins TRBV5-6 to TRBJ1-5; the D gene is possibly TRBD1 (5 bases). The CDR3 extends over 14 amino acids. The germline CDR1 and CDR2 sequences are SGHDT and YYEEEE. V was pared by 3 bases and J by 3 bases, with 10 bases between. CDR3 sequence: CASSSQGYNQPQHF. In DNA, the CDR3 is TGTGCCAGCAGCTCCCAGGGCTACAATCAGCCCCAGCATTTT.

The chain employs TRBV11-2 and TRBJ1-4; TRBD1 matches at 8 bases. Germline values: CDR1 SGHAT, CDR2 FQNNGV. Losses at the gene ends were 1 base for V and 7 bases for J; bases not matched to a gene: 2. The CDR3 covers 14 residues. Here the CDR3 reads CASSLGTGSEKLFF. CDR3 sequence (DNA): TGTGCCAGCAGCTTAGGGACAGGGAGTGAAAAACTGTTTTTT.

The rearrangement joins TRBV7-8 to TRBJ2-3, with 10 bases identical to TRBD1. Germline V gene lookup returns CDR1 SGHVS and CDR2 FQNEAQ. V trimming: 4 bases; J trimming: 5 bases; junction bases outside the gene matches: 9. The CDR3 sequence is 16 residues long. The CDR3 spells CASSSRDRGVGDTQYF. The DNA of the CDR3 is TGTGCCAGCAGCTCGCGGGACAGGGGAGTGGGAGATACGCAGTATTTT.